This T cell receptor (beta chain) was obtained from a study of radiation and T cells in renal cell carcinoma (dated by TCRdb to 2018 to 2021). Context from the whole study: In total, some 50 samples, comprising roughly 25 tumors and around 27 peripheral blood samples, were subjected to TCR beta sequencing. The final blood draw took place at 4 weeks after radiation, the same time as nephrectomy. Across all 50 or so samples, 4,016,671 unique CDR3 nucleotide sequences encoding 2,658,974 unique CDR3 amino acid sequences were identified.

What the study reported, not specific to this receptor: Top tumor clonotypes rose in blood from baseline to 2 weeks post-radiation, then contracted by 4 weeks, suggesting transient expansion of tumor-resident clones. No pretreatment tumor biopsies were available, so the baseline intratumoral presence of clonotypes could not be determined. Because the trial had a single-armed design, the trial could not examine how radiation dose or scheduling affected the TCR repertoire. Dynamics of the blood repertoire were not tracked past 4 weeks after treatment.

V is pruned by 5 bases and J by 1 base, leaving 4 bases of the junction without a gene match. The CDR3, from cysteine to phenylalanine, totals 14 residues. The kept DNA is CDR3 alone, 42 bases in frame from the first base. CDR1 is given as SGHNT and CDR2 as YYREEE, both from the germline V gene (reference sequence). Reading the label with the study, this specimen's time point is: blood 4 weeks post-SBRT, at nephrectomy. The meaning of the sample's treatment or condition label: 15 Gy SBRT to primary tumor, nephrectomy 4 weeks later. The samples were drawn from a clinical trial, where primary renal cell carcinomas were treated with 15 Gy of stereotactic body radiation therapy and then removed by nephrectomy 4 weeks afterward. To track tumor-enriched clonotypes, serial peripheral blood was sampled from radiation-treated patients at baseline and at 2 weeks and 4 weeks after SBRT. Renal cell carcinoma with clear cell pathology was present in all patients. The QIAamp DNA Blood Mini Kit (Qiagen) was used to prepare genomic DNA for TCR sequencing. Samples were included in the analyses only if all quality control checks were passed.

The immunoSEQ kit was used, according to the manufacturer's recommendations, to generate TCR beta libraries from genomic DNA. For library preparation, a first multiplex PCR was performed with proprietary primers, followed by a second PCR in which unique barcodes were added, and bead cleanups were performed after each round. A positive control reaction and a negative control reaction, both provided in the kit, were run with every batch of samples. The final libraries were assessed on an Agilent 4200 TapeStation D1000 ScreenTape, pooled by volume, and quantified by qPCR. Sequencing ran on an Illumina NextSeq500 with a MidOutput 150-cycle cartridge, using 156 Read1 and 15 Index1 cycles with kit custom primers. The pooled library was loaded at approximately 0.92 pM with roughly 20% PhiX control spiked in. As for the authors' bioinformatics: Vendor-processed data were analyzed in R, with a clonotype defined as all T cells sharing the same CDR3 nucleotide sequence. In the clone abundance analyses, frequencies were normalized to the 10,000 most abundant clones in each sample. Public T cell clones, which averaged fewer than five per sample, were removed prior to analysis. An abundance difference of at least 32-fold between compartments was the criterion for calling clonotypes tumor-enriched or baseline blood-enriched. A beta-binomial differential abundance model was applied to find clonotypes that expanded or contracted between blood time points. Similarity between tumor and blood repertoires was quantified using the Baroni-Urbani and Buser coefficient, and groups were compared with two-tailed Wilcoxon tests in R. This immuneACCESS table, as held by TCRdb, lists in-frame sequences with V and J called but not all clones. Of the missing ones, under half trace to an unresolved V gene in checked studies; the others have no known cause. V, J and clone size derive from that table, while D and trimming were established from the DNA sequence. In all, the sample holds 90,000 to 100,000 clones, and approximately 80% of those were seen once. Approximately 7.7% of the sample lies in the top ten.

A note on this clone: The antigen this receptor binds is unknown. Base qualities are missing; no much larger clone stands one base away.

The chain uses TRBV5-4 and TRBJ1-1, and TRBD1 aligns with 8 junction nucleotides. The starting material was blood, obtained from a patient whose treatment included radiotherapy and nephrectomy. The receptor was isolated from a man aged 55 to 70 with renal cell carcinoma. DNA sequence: TGTGCCAGCAGACCAGACAGGGGGAACACTGAAGCTTTCTTT. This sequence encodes CASRPDRGNTEAFF.